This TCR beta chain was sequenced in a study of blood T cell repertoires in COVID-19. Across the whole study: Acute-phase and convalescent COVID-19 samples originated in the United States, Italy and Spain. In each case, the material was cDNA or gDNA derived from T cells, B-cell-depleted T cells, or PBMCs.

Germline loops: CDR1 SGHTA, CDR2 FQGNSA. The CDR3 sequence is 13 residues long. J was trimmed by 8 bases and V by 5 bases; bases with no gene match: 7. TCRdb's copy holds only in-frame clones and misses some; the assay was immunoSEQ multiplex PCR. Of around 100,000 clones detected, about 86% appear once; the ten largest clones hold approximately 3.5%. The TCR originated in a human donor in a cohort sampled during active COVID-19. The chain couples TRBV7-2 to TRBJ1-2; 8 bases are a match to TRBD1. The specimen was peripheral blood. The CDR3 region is CASSLGQGWGYTF. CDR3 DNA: TGTGCCAGCAGCCTAGGACAGGGCTGGGGCTACACCTTC. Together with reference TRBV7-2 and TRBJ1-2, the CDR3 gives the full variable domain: GAGVSQSPSNKVTEKGKDVELRCDPISGHTALYWYRQSLGQGLEFLIYFQGNSAPDKSGLPSDRFSAERTGGSVSTLTIQRTQQEDSAVYLCASSLGQGWGYTFGSGTRLTVV.